This passage covers 21 T cell receptor beta chains from one sample sequenced in a study of cytomegalovirus exposure and HLA in healthy donors. TCRdb's copy holds only in-frame clones and misses some; the assay was immunoSEQ multiplex PCR. The sample carries about 250,000 clones, roughly 87% recorded once. The sequenced sample was PBMCs. The receptors originated from a man aged 18-30 years in good health and CMV-seropositive.

This clone was detected once. The CDR3 sequence is CASSQDWDSRQAQHF. For the CDR3, the DNA is TGTGCCAGCAGCCAAGATTGGGACAGTCGGCAGGCCCAGCATTTT. The chain couples TRBV4-2 to TRBJ1-5; 7 bases are a match to TRBD1. Per germline, CDR1 LGHNA and CDR2 YNFKEQ. CDR3 length: 15 amino acids. Trimming removed 0 bases from V and 11 bases from J; junction bases left unmatched: 10.

V is TRBV15 and J is TRBJ1-3; 7 bases agree with TRBD1. Germline V gene lookup returns CDR1 LNHNV and CDR2 YYDKDF (reference sequence). The CDR3 is made up of 15 amino acids. V was clipped by 5 bases and J by 8 bases; unmatched bases: 12. The DNA of the CDR3 is TGTGCCACCAGCGGGTCGGGACAGTCTCTAGACACCATATATTTT. Its protein is CATSGSGQSLDTIYF.

The chain recombines TRBV10-2 with TRBJ1-2, with D perhaps matching TRBD1 (5 bases). This CDR3 has 12 amino acids. Trimming cost V 0 bases and J 8 bases, with 7 bases left between them. CDR1 WSHSY and CDR2 SAAADI come from the germline V gene. CDR3 sequence reads: CASSESRDGYTF. The CDR3 DNA follows: TGCGCCAGCAGTGAGTCAAGGGACGGCTACACCTTC.

This clone was seen a single time. This chain uses TRBV25-1 with TRBJ1-2; no clear D. The CDR3 contains 14 residues. V lost 1 base and J 4 bases, leaving 10 bases between the germline ends. CDR1 is MGHDK and CDR2 is SYGVNS in the germline V gene. In nucleotides, the CDR3 is TGTGCCAGCAGTGAATCGGGGAGCCTCTATGGCTACACCTTC. This gives the protein CASSESGSLYGYTF.

J is TRBJ2-7 and V is TRBV5-4; 10 bases are shared with TRBD2. This CDR3 region has 15 residues. The junction had 8 bases not matched to a gene; V was cut back by 3 bases and J by 5 bases. Germline-derived CDR1 and CDR2 are SGHNT and YYREEE (reference sequence). The chain's CDR3 is CASSSAGLAIDEQYF. The CDR3 region has the DNA TGTGCCAGCAGCTCCGCGGGACTAGCGATCGACGAGCAGTACTTC.

This clone appeared once. This chain connects TRBV27 to TRBJ2-5; no definite D call. Between the trimmed V and J ends, which lost 6 bases and 7 bases, there was a span of 18 bases. CDR1 is MNHEY and CDR2 is SMNVEV in the germline V gene (reference sequence). This CDR3 region has 14 residues. CDR3 coding DNA: TGTGCCAGCAGGACGGGTGCTAGAATGGGGACCCAGTACTTC. It translates to CASRTGARMGTQYF.

The chain couples TRBV30 to TRBJ2-7, with D perhaps TRBD2 (6 bases). Looked up from germline, CDR1 is GTSNPN and CDR2 is SVGIG (reference sequence). The CDR3 totals 15 residues. Trimming removed 0 bases at V and 0 bases at J, with 12 bases between. The CDR3: CAWSVIMGGSYEQYF. CDR3 nucleotide sequence: TGTGCCTGGAGTGTCATCATGGGGGGCTCCTACGAGCAGTACTTC. The full variable domain, rest sourced from reference TRBV30 and TRBJ2-7, is SQTIHQWPATLVQPVGSPLSLECTVEGTSNPNLYWYRQAAGRGLQLLFYSVGIGQISSEVPQNLSASRPQDRQFILSSKKLLLSDSGFYLCAWSVIMGGSYEQYFGPGTRLTVT.

DNA for the CDR3: TGCGCCAGCAGCCCGGGTTTAGCCAAAAACATTCAGTACTTC. It yields the protein CASSPGLAKNIQYF. The chain links TRBV5-1 to TRBJ2-4; D call uncertain. Trimming took 4 bases from V and 0 from J, leaving 8 bases between them. The germline CDR1 and CDR2 sequences are SGHRS and YFSETQ. This CDR3 spans 14 amino acids.

The chain uses TRBV5-1 and TRBJ2-7; D possibly corresponds to TRBD2 (6 bases). The CDR3 runs to 14 residues. Trimming took 3 bases from V and 4 from J, leaving 14 bases between them. CDR1 SGHRS and CDR2 YFSETQ come from the germline V gene. The CDR3 reads CASSSVREGYEQYF. CDR3 sequence (DNA): TGCGCCAGCAGCTCGGTGCGGGAAGGGTACGAGCAGTACTTC.

CDR3 bases: TGTGCCAGCAGTGACCGGGATTCGGGTGGCTACACCTTC. It yields the protein CASSDRDSGGYTF. This rearrangement joins TRBV6-4 to TRBJ1-2; unclear D gene. Germline V gene sequence: CDR1 MRHNA, CDR2 SNTAGT. V was shortened by 2 bases and J by 7 bases, with 11 bases between the two germline ends. This CDR3 region has 13 residues.

The chain employs TRBV5-4 and TRBJ2-5; TRBD1 matches at 12 bases. The CDR3 extends over 16 amino acids. After removal of 0 bases from V and 4 bases from J, the junction contained 4 bases not matched to a gene. CDR1 is SGHNT and CDR2 is YYREEE in the germline V gene (reference sequence). The CDR3 loop is CASSLAGQGASETQYF. The CDR3 DNA reads TGTGCCAGCAGCTTGGCGGGACAGGGGGCTTCAGAGACCCAGTACTTC.

The V and J genes are TRBV18 and TRBJ1-5, with D perhaps matching TRBD1 (6 bases). Germline V gene data show CDR1 as KGHSH and CDR2 as LQKENI. The CDR3 covers 14 residues. Trimming removed 6 bases at V and 4 bases at J, with 13 bases between. CDR3: CASSPGTLNQPQHF. The CDR3 DNA follows: TGTGCCAGCTCTCCCGGGACACTTAATCAGCCCCAGCATTTT.

V and J are TRBV7-9 and TRBJ2-1; TRBD2 agrees at 7 bases. V gave up 4 bases and J gave up 5 bases; unmatched junction bases: 5. The CDR3 is 14 amino acids. Germline CDR1 reads SEHNR; CDR2 reads FQNEAQ (reference sequence). The CDR3 is CASSSWGGDNEQFF. The DNA of the CDR3 is TGTGCCAGCAGCTCTTGGGGGGGTGACAATGAGCAGTTCTTC.

CDR3 loop: CASSGWTDLNNEQFF. In DNA form, the CDR3 reads TGTGCCAGCAGTGGATGGACGGATTTGAACAATGAGCAGTTCTTC. The chain carries TRBV25-1 and TRBJ2-1; D remains unclear. The length of the CDR3 is 15 residues. V lost 4 bases and J lost 5, with 15 bases in between. Germline V gene lookup returns CDR1 MGHDK and CDR2 SYGVNS.

This chain connects TRBV9 to TRBJ1-2; D remains unclear. The V gene lost 2 bases and the J gene lost 6 bases, with 8 bases spanning the gap. The CDR3 spans 12 residues. CDR1 is SGDLS, CDR2 YYNGEE, per germline. The CDR3 spells CASSVPSDGYTF. CDR3 DNA sequence: TGTGCCAGCAGCGTTCCCAGTGATGGCTACACCTTC.

This sequence joins TRBV2 and TRBJ2-1, with 7 bases identical to TRBD2. Germline V gene sequence: CDR1 SNHLY, CDR2 FYNNEI. V lost 6 bases and J lost 0; bases outside the gene matches: 11. CDR3 length: 17 amino acids. This chain's CDR3 is CASSPRTSGFSYNEQFF. The CDR3 bases are TGTGCCAGCAGCCCCCGGACTAGTGGGTTCTCCTACAATGAGCAGTTCTTC.

This chain links TRBV5-1 with TRBJ1-1; TRBD1 might be the D (5 bases). Germline CDR1 is SGHRS and CDR2 is YFSETQ. Between the trimmed V and J ends, which lost 0 bases and 10 bases, there was a span of 16 bases. The CDR3 runs to 14 residues. The CDR3 here is CASSLGTGGGIAFF. CDR3 bases: TGCGCCAGCAGCTTGGGTACAGGTGGGGGGATAGCTTTCTTT.

The chain is built from TRBV18 and TRBJ2-7, with D possibly being TRBD1 (5 bases). The V gene's germline CDR1 is KGHSH and CDR2 LQKENI. V was shortened by 2 bases and J by 2 bases, with 10 bases between the two germline ends. The CDR3 is made up of 14 amino acids. CDR3 DNA sequence: TGTGCCAGCTCACCATTGGACAATGCCTACGAGCAGTACTTC. This gives the protein CASSPLDNAYEQYF.

This chain links TRBV4-2 with TRBJ1-4, with TRBD1 as a possible D gene (5 bases). The length of the CDR3 is 17 residues. Trimming took off 4 bases at V and 4 bases at J, with 19 bases between the two ends. The germline CDR1 and CDR2 sequences are LGHNA and YNFKEQ. CDR3: CASSPRDGPYINEKLFF. DNA of the CDR3: TGTGCCAGCAGCCCCCGGGACGGACCTTACATTAATGAAAAACTGTTTTTT.

The chain employs TRBV5-4 and TRBJ2-3; 8 bases line up with TRBD2. The CDR3 has 17 amino acids. Trimming took 0 bases from V and 2 from J; bases not matched to a gene: 8. Per the germline V gene, CDR1 is SGHNT and CDR2 is YYREEE (reference sequence). CDR3 protein: CASSLEGSGTYTDTQYF. As DNA, the CDR3 is TGTGCCAGCAGCTTGGAGGGTAGCGGGACGTACACAGATACGCAGTATTTT. The whole variable domain, filled in from reference TRBV5-4 and TRBJ2-3, reads ETGVTQSPTHLIKTRGQQVTLRCSSQSGHNTVSWYQQALGQGPQFIFQYYREEENGRGNFPPRFSGLQFPNYSSELNVNALELDDSALYLCASSLEGSGTYTDTQYFGPGTRLTVL.

V gene TRBV7-2 combines with J gene TRBJ1-2; the match to TRBD1 covers 9 bases. V lost 5 bases and J lost 5; bases outside the gene matches: 6. From germline, CDR1 is SGHTA and CDR2 FQGNSA. The CDR3 length is 14 residues. The CDR3 nucleotides read TGTGCCAGCAGCGGAGAGGGACAGGGATATGGCTACACCTTC. Encoded protein: CASSGEGQGYGYTF.